This T cell receptor (beta chain) was observed in a study of regulatory T cells in long-lasting Graves disease. Study-level results: TCR diversity was lower in persistent Graves' patients than in newly diagnosed ones. Few sampled subjects may have lowered accuracy.

The germline gives CDR1 MDHEN, CDR2 SYDVKM. V gave up 2 bases and J gave up 7 bases, with 15 bases separating them. CDR3 length: 15 residues. Sequencing libraries for TCR beta were prepared with iRepertoire HTBI primers and Arm-PCR of CDR3 regions. MiXCR, run by TCRdb on the multiplex PCR reads, gives a single entry per CDR3 protein. The table lists around 400,000 distinct CDR3 sequences, approximately 23% of them singletons, with 28% in the top ten. Many counts were recorded for this clonotype. What it binds is not known. Time point: persistent/refractory GD, antithyroid drugs over 5 years with positive TRAb. Extracted PBMC RNA gave rise to the TCR library.

This sequence was found in a woman aged 40 to 50 with Graves disease. V usage is TRBV28 and J usage is TRBJ1-5; tentative D call: TRBD1 (6 bases). The source was peripheral blood mononuclear cells (PBMCs), collected when the disease was refractory, from a patient treated with antithyroid drugs. Here the CDR3 DNA reads TGTGCCAGCAGTTTAAATCTAGGGGGGGGGCAGCCCCAGCATTTT. Protein product: CASSLNLGGGQPQHF.